One and the same sample provided the 14 T cell receptor beta chains below, sequenced in a study of cytomegalovirus exposure and HLA in healthy donors (dated by TCRdb to about 2017). Preparation of the library involved the immunoSEQ multiplex PCR assay. For the multiplex PCR, a mixture combining 60 forward primers for TCR Vbeta segments and 13 reverse primers for TCR Jbeta segments was used. What TCRdb holds here is the immuneACCESS table cut down to in-frame rearrangements. Part of the clones is not present; checked against another copy, under half of the missing clones reflect an unresolved V gene, and the others are unexplained. Within this sample are about 140,000 clones, with over 75% of them counted one time only. The leading ten clones occupy 1.7% of the sample. Sequenced input: PBMCs. The receptor source for this set is a woman aged 25-40 years in good health and CMV-seronegative.

Only a few counts were recorded for this clone. The chain links TRBV4-1 to TRBJ1-2; D gene ambiguous. The CDR3 is 14 amino acids. The V gene's germline CDR1 is MGHRA and CDR2 YSYEKL. Trimming removed 1 base at V and 5 bases at J, with 11 bases between. CDR3 protein: CASSQGGIGYGYTF. For the CDR3, the DNA is TGCGCCAGCAGCCAAGGAGGGATAGGGTATGGCTACACCTTC.

This clone has just a few counts. The chain has TRBV19 and TRBJ1-1; 9 bases line up with TRBD1. With V trimmed by 6 bases and J by 3 bases, 8 bases remained unmatched. Germline loops: CDR1 LNHDA, CDR2 SQIVND (reference sequence). This CDR3 has 15 residues. CDR3 DNA sequence: TGTGCCAGTAGACCTCGGGACAGGGTGGACACTGAAGCTTTCTTT. Protein product: CASRPRDRVDTEAFF.

V is TRBV5-1 and J is TRBJ2-3; 8 bases agree with TRBD1. Losses at the gene ends were 2 bases for V and 4 bases for J; bases not matched to a gene: 6. The CDR3 has 15 residues. CDR1 SGHRS and CDR2 YFSETQ come from the germline V gene. Here the CDR3 DNA reads TGCGCCAGCAGCTTTTCGGACAGGGATGCAGATACGCAGTATTTT. Protein sequence: CASSFSDRDADTQYF.

The V gene is TRBV5-6, the J gene TRBJ2-3, with TRBD2 as a possible D gene (6 bases). Trimming pared 2 bases from V and 0 bases from J, leaving 19 bases between. The CDR3 is 18 amino acids. Germline V lookup: CDR1 SGHDT, CDR2 YYEEEE. The CDR3 region has the DNA TGTGCCAGCAGCTTTTCGGCGGGGCCCCTCCTAAGCACAGATACGCAGTATTTT. It yields the protein CASSFSAGPLLSTDTQYF.

The chain joins TRBV6-6 to TRBJ2-7; 9 bases align to TRBD1. Trimming took 6 bases from V and 4 from J; bases not matched to a gene: 4. CDR1 is MNHNY and CDR2 is SVGAGI in the germline V gene (reference sequence). The CDR3 length is 13 residues. The CDR3, as DNA: TGTGCCAGCAGCCGGGACAGGGAATACGAGCAGTACTTC. It specifies CASSRDREYEQYF.

The chain combines TRBV4-2 with TRBJ1-5, with D perhaps TRBD1 (5 bases). CDR1 and CDR2 (germline): LGHNA, YNFKEQ. The ends were cut back, 0 bases at V and 6 bases at J, with 15 bases in the middle. The length of the CDR3 is 16 residues. The DNA for the CDR3 is TGTGCCAGCAGCCAAGATCGGGGGAGATTAGGTCAGCCCCAGCATTTT. This gives the protein CASSQDRGRLGQPQHF.

This CDR3 is CASRGGEGYGYTF. CDR3 bases: TGTGCCAGCAGAGGGGGAGAGGGCTATGGCTACACCTTC. This chain uses TRBV27 with TRBJ1-2, with a weak D call TRBD1 (6 bases). This CDR3 spans 13 amino acids. Looked up from germline, CDR1 is MNHEY and CDR2 is SMNVEV (reference sequence). V lost 6 bases, J lost 4 bases, and 12 bases lay in between.

This clone was counted between two and nine times. CDR3 DNA: TGCGCCAGCAGCCAACGACAGGTTGGAACACGAGATGACGAGCAGTACTTC. Its protein is CASSQRQVGTRDDEQYF. This chain connects TRBV4-1 to TRBJ2-7, with D possibly TRBD1 on 6 matching bases. Germline V gene sequence: CDR1 MGHRA, CDR2 YSYEKL. The V gene lost 2 bases and the J gene lost 5 bases, with 22 bases spanning the gap. The CDR3 spans 17 residues.

The chain employs TRBV2 and TRBJ1-2; 7 bases agree with TRBD1. Germline V gives CDR1 SNHLY, CDR2 FYNNEI. J lost 2 bases, V lost 8 bases, and 8 bases had no gene match. The CDR3 is 14 residues long. CDR3 sequence reads: CASGTDAPNYGYTF. Written as DNA, the CDR3 is TGTGCCAGCGGGACAGATGCCCCAAACTATGGCTACACCTTC.

The J gene is TRBJ1-1, the V gene TRBV7-9, with 9 bases matching TRBD1. The CDR3 consists of 17 residues. Unmatched junction bases numbered 14, after V lost 5 bases and J lost 4 bases. Per the germline V gene, CDR1 is SEHNR and CDR2 is FQNEAQ (reference sequence). As DNA, the CDR3 is TGTGCCAGCAGCCCTCAGCCCGGGACAGGGAGGGGCACTGAAGCTTTCTTT. Protein: CASSPQPGTGRGTEAFF.

The V call is TRBV14, the J call TRBJ2-7; 12 positions match TRBD2. The germline V gene encodes CDR1 SGHDN and CDR2 FVKESK. The J segment lost 1 base and the V segment lost 3 bases, leaving 7 bases of the junction unmatched. CDR3 length equals 17 residues. The CDR3 region is CASSHKLAGGYSYEQYF. The CDR3 DNA follows: TGTGCCAGCAGCCATAAACTAGCGGGGGGCTATTCCTACGAGCAGTACTTC.

The V gene is TRBV30, the J gene TRBJ1-1; a possible D gene is TRBD1 (5 bases). Germline V gene lookup returns CDR1 GTSNPN and CDR2 SVGIG (reference sequence). The CDR3 extends over 12 amino acids. The V and J ends lost 8 bases and 7 bases respectively, with 17 bases between them. CDR3 in DNA: TGTGCCCTAGGGTCGGGGGGAGTTGAAGCTTTCTTT. Translation gives CALGSGGVEAFF.

J is TRBJ1-1 and V is TRBV9; maybe TRBD1 (5 bases). Germline V CDR1 and CDR2: SGDLS, YYNGEE. The CDR3 runs 14 residues. V dropped 1 base and J dropped 7 bases, with 14 bases sitting between them. Written as DNA, the CDR3 is TGTGCCAGCAGCGTAAGTTCCGTGGGGGGTGAAGCTTTCTTT. Translation: CASSVSSVGGEAFF.

V gene TRBV6-5 combines with J gene TRBJ1-1; 7 nucleotides match TRBD1. The CDR3 covers 13 residues. The germline V gene encodes CDR1 MNHEY and CDR2 SVGAGI. Trimming removed 4 bases from V and 7 bases from J; junction bases left unmatched: 6. The CDR3 here is CASSSTGVFEAFF. The CDR3 nucleotides are TGTGCCAGCAGTTCCACAGGGGTCTTTGAAGCTTTCTTT.